The 21 T cell receptor beta chains below come from one sample, sequenced in a study of blood T cell repertoires in COVID-19. Sequenced by immunoSEQ multiplex PCR; TCRdb stores in-frame clones only, minus some. The repertoire holds about 61,000 clones, with 70% to 90% as singletons. Sequenced: peripheral blood. Receptor source: a human donor in a cohort sampled during active COVID-19.

The J gene is TRBJ2-5, the V gene TRBV7-8, with 9 nucleotides matching TRBD2. V shed 6 bases, J shed 4 bases, and the junction held 12 bases outside the gene matches. The V gene's germline CDR1 is SGHVS and CDR2 FQNEAQ. The CDR3 spans 16 residues. The CDR3 region has the DNA TGTGCCAGCAGTCCTTGGGGCGGGAGGGCCGGAGAGACCCAGTACTTC. Translation: CASSPWGGRAGETQYF.

V is TRBV30 and J is TRBJ2-7, with D perhaps TRBD2 (6 bases). Trimming pared 4 bases from V and 0 bases from J, leaving 16 bases between. The germline V gene encodes CDR1 GTSNPN and CDR2 SVGIG (reference sequence). The CDR3 extends over 15 amino acids. CDR3 loop: CAWKSRDSSSYEQYF. CDR3 nucleotides: TGTGCCTGGAAGAGCCGGGACTCTAGCTCCTACGAGCAGTACTTC. The full variable domain, in which reference TRBV30 and TRBJ2-7 provide the parts outside the CDR3, is SQTIHQWPATLVQPVGSPLSLECTVEGTSNPNLYWYRQAAGRGLQLLFYSVGIGQISSEVPQNLSASRPQDRQFILSSKKLLLSDSGFYLCAWKSRDSSSYEQYFGPGTRLTVT.

The rearrangement links TRBV18 to TRBJ2-1, with 12 bases identical to TRBD2. Germline trimming cut 3 bases from V and 9 bases from J; bases unmatched to any gene: 6. This CDR3 region has 15 residues. Germline V gene lookup returns CDR1 KGHSH and CDR2 LQKENI. CDR3 DNA sequence: TGTGCCAGCTCACCTCCGGGGACTAGCGGGCTTGAGCAGTTCTTC. It encodes CASSPPGTSGLEQFF. Drawing the rest from reference TRBV18 and TRBJ2-1, the complete variable domain is NAGVMQNPRHLVRRRGQEARLRCSPMKGHSHVYWYRQLPEEGLKFMVYLQKENIIDESGMPKERFSAEFPKEGPSILRIQQVVRGDSAAYFCASSPPGTSGLEQFFGPGTRLTVL.

This chain connects TRBV11-2 to TRBJ2-7; no clear D gene. Germline-derived CDR1 and CDR2 are SGHAT and FQNNGV. V was trimmed by 1 base and J by 0 bases, leaving 7 bases between them. CDR3 length: 14 residues. The CDR3 DNA sequence: TGTGCCAGCAGCTTAGGGCCAGGCTCCTACGAGCAGTACTTC. Its translation: CASSLGPGSYEQYF.

The sample holds one count of this clone. This chain joins TRBV10-3 and TRBJ1-1; 12 nucleotides line up with TRBD1. The germline CDR1 and CDR2 sequences are ENHRY and SYGVKD. This CDR3 contains 13 residues. With 4 bases clipped from V and 11 bases from J, the junction kept 5 bases outside the gene matches. The CDR3 spells CAISGGTGGRAFF. The CDR3 region has the DNA TGTGCCATCAGTGGGGGGACAGGGGGCAGGGCTTTCTTT.

The chain is built from TRBV15 and TRBJ2-7; weak D call: TRBD1 (6 bases). Germline V gene data show CDR1 as LNHNV and CDR2 as YYDKDF (reference sequence). Trimming took 3 bases from V and 7 from J, leaving 10 bases between them. The CDR3 extends over 12 amino acids. The chain's CDR3 is CATSRVTGEQYF. CDR3 nucleotides: TGTGCCACCAGCAGGGTGACAGGAGAGCAGTACTTC.

The chain uses TRBV7-2 and TRBJ2-1; 8 nucleotides line up with TRBD2. Trimming removed 4 bases from V and 13 bases from J; junction bases left unmatched: 3. Germline V gene sequence: CDR1 SGHTA, CDR2 FQGNSA. CDR3 length equals 11 residues. The CDR3 loop reads CASSSGLVQFF. CDR3 sequence (DNA): TGTGCCAGCAGCTCGGGACTAGTTCAGTTCTTC. The full variable domain, in which reference TRBV7-2 and TRBJ2-1 provide the parts outside the CDR3, is GAGVSQSPSNKVTEKGKDVELRCDPISGHTALYWYRQSLGQGLEFLIYFQGNSAPDKSGLPSDRFSAERTGGSVSTLTIQRTQQEDSAVYLCASSSGLVQFFGPGTRLTVL.

This chain joins TRBV7-3 and TRBJ2-3, with 15 bases aligning to TRBD2. The germline V gene encodes CDR1 SGHTA and CDR2 FQGTGA. The CDR3 contains 18 residues. After removal of 1 base from V and 6 bases from J, the junction contained 8 bases not matched to a gene. The CDR3 sequence: CASSLRGLAGGLTDTQYF. The CDR3 bases are TGTGCCAGCAGCTTAAGGGGACTAGCGGGAGGATTGACGGATACGCAGTATTTT.

The rearrangement joins TRBV20-1 to TRBJ1-2; D is possibly TRBD1 (5 bases). CDR1 is DFQATT, CDR2 SNEGSKA, per germline (reference sequence). CDR3 length equals 12 residues. V was cut by 3 bases and J by 7 bases, with 12 bases left in between. CDR3 in amino acids: CSASGGEGGYTF. In nucleotides, the CDR3 is TGCAGTGCTAGTGGGGGGGAGGGTGGCTACACCTTC.

The chain uses TRBV19 and TRBJ1-2, with a tentative D call TRBD1 (5 bases). The germline V gene has CDR1 LNHDA and CDR2 SQIVND (reference sequence). The CDR3 consists of 14 residues. V lost 3 bases and J lost 4, with 12 bases in between. The CDR3 DNA is TGTGCCAGTAGTATTTACAGGCAATCCTATGGCTACACCTTC. Encoded protein: CASSIYRQSYGYTF.

V usage is TRBV5-1 and J usage is TRBJ1-2, with 7 bases matching TRBD1. This CDR3 comprises 15 residues. Germline V gene lookup returns CDR1 SGHRS and CDR2 YFSETQ. V dropped 6 bases and J dropped 3; count of bases not matched to a gene: 11. The CDR3 is CASTAGGGGDYGYTF. The CDR3 DNA reads as TGCGCCAGCACCGCGGGAGGAGGGGGCGACTATGGCTACACCTTC.

The chain combines TRBV7-9 with TRBJ2-3, with 11 nucleotides matching TRBD1. Trimming took 6 bases from V and 3 from J; bases not matched to a gene: 5. The CDR3 loop spans 15 amino acids. The V gene's germline CDR1 is SEHNR and CDR2 FQNEAQ (reference sequence). The CDR3 DNA is TGTGCCAGCAGTACGGACAGGGGGCTAACAGATACGCAGTATTTT. It codes for CASSTDRGLTDTQYF.

The chain has TRBV10-3 and TRBJ1-2; the D gene is possibly TRBD1 (6 bases). The CDR3 has 13 amino acids. V was clipped by 4 bases and J by 6 bases, with 12 bases between them. From germline, CDR1 is ENHRY and CDR2 SYGVKD. The CDR3 loop is CAISVGQTDGYTF. The CDR3 nucleotides are TGTGCCATCAGTGTTGGACAGACAGATGGCTACACCTTC.

The genes are TRBV7-9 and TRBJ1-2; no clear D. The CDR3 runs 14 residues. The germline V gene has CDR1 SEHNR and CDR2 FQNEAQ (reference sequence). V was clipped by 4 bases and J by 2 bases, with 11 bases between them. The CDR3 DNA follows: TGTGCCAGCAGCTCTGGGCTGCCAAACTATGGCTACACCTTC. Translation: CASSSGLPNYGYTF.

This chain joins TRBV21-1 and TRBJ2-7; the D call in the table, TRBD1, was not verified against the DNA. TRBV21-1 is designated a pseudogene. This CDR3 has 13 residues. CDR3: CARRDRASYEQYF. The CDR3 DNA reads TGTGCCAGGCGGGACAGGGCGTCCTACGAGCAGTACTTC.

V and J are TRBV5-1 and TRBJ2-7; D not certain. The germline CDR1 and CDR2 sequences are SGHRS and YFSETQ. V was shortened by 3 bases and J by 0 bases, with 10 bases between the two germline ends. The CDR3 is 14 residues long. This chain's CDR3 is CASSSTLYSYEQYF. CDR3 nucleotides: TGCGCCAGCAGCTCGACTCTGTACTCCTACGAGCAGTACTTC.

This chain uses TRBV27 with TRBJ2-1; TRBD1 matches 11 bases. Germline assignment: CDR1 MNHEY and CDR2 SMNVEV (reference sequence). This CDR3 is built from 16 residues. The trim removed 5 bases at V and 6 bases at J, leaving 9 bases unmatched. CDR3 sequence reads: CASSLPPGQGGNEQFF. CDR3 bases: TGTGCCAGCAGTCTGCCGCCGGGACAGGGGGGCAATGAGCAGTTCTTC.

The CDR3 nucleotides read TGTGCCAGCAGCTCCGGGACTAGCGGCTACGAGCAGTACTTC. Amino acid sequence: CASSSGTSGYEQYF. V is TRBV7-9 and J is TRBJ2-7; TRBD2 matches 11 bases. This CDR3 region has 14 residues. V shed 4 bases, J shed 3 bases, and the junction held 2 bases outside the gene matches. Germline V gene lookup returns CDR1 SEHNR and CDR2 FQNEAQ (reference sequence).

This clone has only a few counts. The chain employs TRBV23-1 and TRBJ2-1, with 9 positions matching TRBD2. TRBV23-1 is an open reading frame, and its role is uncertain. The CDR3 length is 17 residues. CDR3 nucleotides: TGCCCCACCAGTCAATCGCGGGGGGGGGAGCCCTACAATGAGCAGTTCTTC. This codes for CPTSQSRGGEPYNEQFF.

The rearrangement uses TRBV7-3 and TRBJ1-2; D is unclear. Germline loops: CDR1 SGHTA, CDR2 FQGTGA. V lost 2 bases to trimming and J lost 6 bases, with 10 bases between them. This CDR3 has 13 residues. The CDR3 sequence is CASSLQPQDGYTF. CDR3 nucleotide sequence: TGTGCCAGCAGCTTACAGCCCCAGGATGGCTACACCTTC.

The chain recombines TRBV5-6 with TRBJ2-7; TRBD1 matches at 7 bases. Germline V lookup: CDR1 SGHDT, CDR2 YYEEEE. J gave up 4 bases and V 3 bases, and 10 bases lay outside the gene matches. This CDR3 region has 15 residues. The CDR3 protein is CASSSFDREFYEQYF. The DNA for the CDR3 is TGTGCCAGCAGCTCCTTTGACAGGGAGTTTTACGAGCAGTACTTC.